This T cell receptor beta chain was identified in a study of T cells in Graves' hyperthyroidism and ophthalmopathy. CDR1 and CDR2 from the germline V gene are ENHRY and SYGVKD. Germline trimming cut 4 bases from V and 9 bases from J; bases unmatched to any gene: 14. This CDR3 contains 17 residues. Amplified TCR beta CDR3 regions derived from RNA transcripts. The TCR CDR3 first-round RT-PCR relied on the HTBI primer set. One entry per CDR3 protein results from TCRdb running MiXCR on the multiplex PCR reads. The table records some 530,000 distinct CDR3 sequences, roughly 22% of them present only once. To note about this clonotype: This clone may be a read error of a much larger clone one base away.

The sequenced material came from blood. This chain connects TRBV10-3 to TRBJ2-7, with 14 bases fitting TRBD2. The TCR was taken from a woman aged 70-85 years with Graves' ophthalmopathy. The CDR3 loop is CAISGTSGTSGGDGQYF. CDR3 coding DNA: TGTGCCATCAGTGGAACTTCCGGGACTAGCGGGGGTGACGGGCAGTACTTC.